These 10 T cell receptor beta chains came from one sample sequenced in a study of follicular helper T cells after annual influenza vaccination. The repertoire was sequenced with immunoSEQ multiplex PCR; TCRdb's copy has only in-frame clones and lacks some. The sample lists fewer than 9,500 clones, roughly 82% occurring once. Time point noted: 2014-2015 season, pre-vaccination. The sequences come from CXCR5+ CD38- circulating T follicular helper cells from blood, collected on the day of influenza vaccination. Subset of the sample: circulating Tfh, non-naive CD4+CXCR5+PD-1+ (ICOS+CD38+ or ICOS-CD38-). The receptors here all came from an adult who received the influenza vaccine.

The chain uses TRBV6-1 and TRBJ1-6; no firm D call. V lost 2 bases and J 7 bases, leaving 9 bases between the germline ends. The CDR3 runs to 14 residues. Looked up from germline, CDR1 is MNHNS and CDR2 is SASEGT. The CDR3 sequence is CASSENPVNSPLHF. The CDR3 coding sequence is TGTGCCAGCAGTGAAAACCCCGTAAATTCACCCCTCCACTTT.

The rearrangement uses TRBV2 and TRBJ2-3; TRBD2 agrees at 7 bases. CDR1 is SNHLY, CDR2 FYNNEI, per germline. CDR3 size: 12 residues. The V gene end was trimmed by 8 bases and the J gene end by 3 bases; junction bases not matched to a gene: 2. The CDR3 loop reads CASRGETDTQYF. The DNA of the CDR3 is TGTGCCAGCCGGGGGGAGACAGATACGCAGTATTTT. The full variable domain, its missing parts supplied by reference TRBV2 and TRBJ2-3, is EPEVTQTPSHQVTQMGQEVILRCVPISNHLYFYWYRQILGQKVEFLVSFYNNEISEKSEIFDDQFSVERPDGSNFTLKIRSTKLEDSAMYFCASRGETDTQYFGPGTRLTVL.

The chain recombines TRBV5-5 with TRBJ1-6; no clear D. Trimming stripped 1 base from V and 6 bases from J, with 11 bases between. Germline V gene data show CDR1 as SGHKS and CDR2 as YYEKEE (reference sequence). The CDR3 sequence is 15 residues long. CDR3 amino acids: CASSLWEQFNSPLHF. CDR3 DNA: TGTGCCAGCAGCTTGTGGGAACAGTTTAATTCACCCCTCCACTTT.

The chain employs TRBV28 and TRBJ2-3; D is possibly TRBD1 (6 bases). CDR1 and CDR2 (germline): MDHEN, SYDVKM. V was pared by 4 bases and J by 4 bases, with 15 bases between. The CDR3 is 15 amino acids. The CDR3 loop reads CASSSARGGADTQYF. Written as DNA, the CDR3 is TGTGCCAGCAGTTCGGCCCGTGGGGGCGCAGATACGCAGTATTTT.

This chain uses TRBV5-1 with TRBJ1-1; D is possibly TRBD1 (5 bases). V was clipped by 0 bases and J by 0 bases, with 9 bases between them. CDR1 is SGHRS, CDR2 YFSETQ, per germline. This CDR3 spans 15 amino acids. DNA of the CDR3: TGCGCCAGCAGCTTGGAGGGACGGATGAACACTGAAGCTTTCTTT. Protein: CASSLEGRMNTEAFF. Looking up the rest from reference TRBV5-1 and TRBJ1-1 gives the full variable domain: KAGVTQTPRYLIKTRGQQVTLSCSPISGHRSVSWYQQTPGQGLQFLFEYFSETQRNKGNFPGRFSGRQFSNSRSEMNVSTLELGDSALYLCASSLEGRMNTEAFFGQGTRLTVV.

The chain has TRBV9 and TRBJ1-2; D is possibly TRBD1 (5 bases). Germline loops: CDR1 SGDLS, CDR2 YYNGEE. Trimming cost V 4 bases and J 9 bases, with 16 bases left between them. This CDR3 contains 13 residues. This chain's CDR3 is CASSTMGGISYTF. In nucleotides, the CDR3 is TGTGCCAGCAGCACCATGGGGGGGATAAGCTACACCTTC. Filled out from reference TRBV9 and TRBJ1-2, the complete variable domain reads DSGVTQTPKHLITATGQRVTLRCSPRSGDLSVYWYQQSLDQGLQFLIQYYNGEERAKGNILERFSAQQFPDLHSELNLSSLELGDSALYFCASSTMGGISYTFGSGTRLTVV.

The rearrangement links TRBV7-9 to TRBJ1-4; D is unresolved. Trimming took off 5 bases at V and 0 bases at J, with 10 bases between the two ends. Germline values: CDR1 SEHNR, CDR2 FQNEAQ (reference sequence). CDR3 length: 15 residues. This CDR3 is CASSLWVATNEKLFF. The CDR3 DNA follows: TGTGCCAGCAGCCTTTGGGTTGCAACTAATGAAAAACTGTTTTTT. The entire variable domain, with the rest obtained from reference TRBV7-9 and TRBJ1-4, is as follows: DTGVSQNPRHKITKRGQNVTFRCDPISEHNRLYWYRQTLGQGPEFLTYFQNEAQLEKSRLLSDRFSAERPKGSFSTLEIQRTEQGDSAMYLCASSLWVATNEKLFFGSGTQLSVL.

The chain recombines TRBV10-2 with TRBJ2-5; the D is unclear. V was shortened by 1 base and J by 2 bases, with 8 bases between the two germline ends. This CDR3 spans 14 amino acids. Germline CDR1 reads WSHSY; CDR2 reads SAAADI. The CDR3 sequence is CASSEWSMQETQYF. The CDR3 DNA is TGCGCCAGCAGTGAGTGGTCTATGCAAGAGACCCAGTACTTC.

The gene calls are TRBV7-9 and TRBJ1-1; D is possibly TRBD1 (6 bases). Trimming shortened V by 3 bases and J by 3 bases, and 14 bases separated the two germline ends. CDR1 SEHNR and CDR2 FQNEAQ come from the germline V gene (reference sequence). The CDR3 contains 15 residues. Here the CDR3 reads CASSLGAYGDTEAFF. The CDR3 region has the DNA TGTGCCAGCAGCTTGGGGGCCTACGGGGACACTGAAGCTTTCTTT.

The rearrangement uses TRBV6-5 and TRBJ1-3; no firm D call. The CDR3 is 15 residues long. Germline CDR1 is MNHEY and CDR2 is SVGAGI. Trimming removed 6 bases at V and 0 bases at J, with 12 bases between. The CDR3 bases are TGTGCCAGCAGCAAGGACGGAAGCTCTGGAAACACCATATATTTT. It translates to CASSKDGSSGNTIYF.